This entry features one TCR beta chain sequence. This clonotype showed up many times. There is no known antigen for this receptor. Base-call qualities are not available, and no considerably larger clone is one nucleotide away. This specimen comes from a study of T-cell reconstitution after alpha-beta-depleted transplantation in children listed by TCRdb under 2016. About the investigation overall: The study quantitatively tracked T-cell immune reconstitution after TCRalphabeta/CD19-depleted allogeneic hematopoietic cell transplantation in children using TCR repertoire profiling.

The library was produced with PCR. The sequencer listed for this sample is Illumina HiSeq 2500. TCR libraries were prepared with molecular barcoding, using unique molecular identifiers to normalize TCRbeta repertoire quantification. TCRdb redid the processing of the public reads, applying fastp at Q25 and MiXCR, and retained in-frame beta chains. Identical CDR3 proteins give one entry, which carries the most common genes and DNA. The sample data list around 200,000 distinct CDR3 sequences, and roughly 6.8% of these were observed just once. Of the sample, around 2.7% falls within the top ten clones. This clonotype originated in a human donor who donated a stem cell graft to a child with Wiskott-Aldrich syndrome. The sample consisted of PBMCs from the stem cell graft donor, taken from the stem cell graft.

The CDR3 region reads CASSYRPSERGEQFF. The nucleotides are TGTGCCAGCAGTTATAGGCCTAGCGAGAGGGGTGAGCAGTTCTTC. The chain employs TRBV6-5 and TRBJ2-1; the best D guess is TRBD2, with 6 bases matching. The germline V gene specifies MNHEY as CDR1 and SVGAGI as CDR2. The CDR3 starts with the cysteine, ends with the phenylalanine, and has 15 residues. The CDR3 DNA has 45 bases and is translated from base 1. Cut back by 3 bases and 9 bases, the V and J ends lie 18 bases apart.